This is a list of T cell receptor beta chains from one sample in a study of high-grade serous ovarian cancer treatment subgroups. Only in-frame clones appear in the TCRdb table, and some are missing; sequencing was by immunoSEQ multiplex PCR. The data contain 1,100 to 1,500 clones, under 80% of them singletons. Sequencing was done on a sample of tumor tissue. These receptors all come from a human donor with high-grade serous ovarian cancer. The CDR3 runs from the conserved cysteine through the conserved F or W. A D gene is named only where the DNA matches it firmly. Expanded clones get a size class; other rows say once, few or many, or leave the size out.

J gene: TRBJ2-4; clone size: once; V gene: TRBV7-9; D gene: -; CDR3 DNA: TGTGCCAGCAGCTTAGCACTAGGGGACATTCAGTACTTC; CDR3 protein: CASSLALGDIQYF
J gene: TRBJ2-3; clone size: -; V gene: TRBV28; D gene: TRBD2; CDR3 DNA: TGTGCCAGCAGTCGAGTCCCTCTGACTAGCGTTTCTAGCACAGATACGCAGTATTTT; CDR3 protein: CASSRVPLTSVSSTDTQYF
J gene: TRBJ2-3; clone size: few; V gene: TRBV7-8; D gene: -; CDR3 DNA: TGTGCCAGCAGCTCCACGGTTAGCGGCACAGATACGCAGTATTTT; CDR3 protein: CASSSTVSGTDTQYF
J gene: TRBJ2-7; clone size: -; V gene: TRBV4-3; D gene: -; CDR3 DNA: TGCGCCAGCAGCCAAGACTTAGGGGGTCGAGCCTTCTCGCGCGAGCAGTACTTC; CDR3 protein: CASSQDLGGRAFSREQYF
J gene: TRBJ2-3; clone size: -; V gene: TRBV7-2; D gene: -; CDR3 DNA: TGTGCCAGCAGCTTGAACAGGGCTTCAGATACGCAGTATTTT; CDR3 protein: CASSLNRASDTQYF
J gene: TRBJ2-1; clone size: -; V gene: TRBV9; D gene: -; CDR3 DNA: TGTGCCAGCAGCTCGGACGGGTCCATAACAAATGAGCAGTTCTTC; CDR3 protein: CASSSDGSITNEQFF
J gene: TRBJ2-1; clone size: -; V gene: TRBV2; D gene: TRBD2; CDR3 DNA: TGTGCCAGCAGTGCCTCTAGCGGGGGATTCTACAATGAGCAGTTCTTC; CDR3 protein: CASSASSGGFYNEQFF
J gene: TRBJ2-5; clone size: -; V gene: TRBV2; D gene: -; CDR3 DNA: TGTGCCAGCAGTAACCGGGAGACCCAGTACTTC; CDR3 protein: CASSNRETQYF
J gene: TRBJ1-1; clone size: -; V gene: TRBV13; D gene: -; CDR3 DNA: TGTGCCAGCAGCGTGGGCCGGACGAACACTGAAGCTTTCTTT; CDR3 protein: CASSVGRTNTEAFF
J gene: TRBJ2-7; clone size: -; V gene: TRBV30; D gene: -; CDR3 DNA: TGTGCCTGGACAACCACCCCCCCTCAAGAGCAGTACTTC; CDR3 protein: CAWTTTPPQEQYF
J gene: TRBJ1-1; clone size: -; V gene: TRBV7-2; D gene: -; CDR3 DNA: TGTGCCAGCAGCTTAGTTCCAGCCATGAACACTGAAGCTTTCTTT; CDR3 protein: CASSLVPAMNTEAFF
J gene: TRBJ2-7; clone size: -; V gene: TRBV9; D gene: TRBD1; CDR3 DNA: TGTGCCAGCAGCCCCTCGGGGACAGGGGGCGCGAACCTTTACGAGCAGTACTTC; CDR3 protein: CASSPSGTGGANLYEQYF
J gene: TRBJ1-2; clone size: -; V gene: TRBV7-9; D gene: -; CDR3 DNA: TGTGCCAGCAGCTTAGGAGCAGATGGCTACACCTTC; CDR3 protein: CASSLGADGYTF
J gene: TRBJ1-5; clone size: -; V gene: TRBV4-3; D gene: -; CDR3 DNA: TGCGCCAGCAGCCAAGACTTCGGGCCCAGCGGATATAGCAATCAGCCCCAGCATTTT; CDR3 protein: CASSQDFGPSGYSNQPQHF
J gene: TRBJ1-2; clone size: -; V gene: TRBV11-3; D gene: -; CDR3 DNA: TGTGCCAGCAGCTTAGTACGGACGCTGGGGGCTATGAGGGGCTACACCTTC; CDR3 protein: CASSLVRTLGAMRGYTF
J gene: TRBJ2-5; clone size: -; V gene: TRBV11-2; D gene: -; CDR3 DNA: TGTGCCAGCAGCTTAGGGGGGGTTGAGACCCAGTACTTC; CDR3 protein: CASSLGGVETQYF
J gene: TRBJ2-1; clone size: -; V gene: TRBV7-9; D gene: -; CDR3 DNA: TGTGCCAGCAGCTTAACACTAGCCATCAGTGAGCAGTTCTTC; CDR3 protein: CASSLTLAISEQFF
J gene: TRBJ2-7; clone size: -; V gene: TRBV10-3; D gene: -; CDR3 DNA: TGTGCCATCAGTCTTGACAGATCCTACGAGCAGTACTTC; CDR3 protein: CAISLDRSYEQYF
J gene: TRBJ2-1; clone size: -; V gene: TRBV2; D gene: -; CDR3 DNA: TGTGCCAGCTGGCAGGAGGCGGGGTACAATGAGCAGTTCTTC; CDR3 protein: CASWQEAGYNEQFF
J gene: TRBJ1-2; clone size: -; V gene: TRBV19; D gene: -; CDR3 DNA: TGTGCCAGTACTCCGCCCGGCAGGGCGGGTGGCTACACCTTC; CDR3 protein: CASTPPGRAGGYTF
J gene: TRBJ2-2; clone size: -; V gene: TRBV9; D gene: -; CDR3 DNA: TGTGCCAGCAGCGTAGCCACCACCGGGGAGCTGTTTTTT; CDR3 protein: CASSVATTGELFF
J gene: TRBJ2-7; clone size: -; V gene: TRBV28; D gene: -; CDR3 DNA: TGTGCCACCCAAACACACCTACAGGGCCCCTATGTGACCGAGCAGTACTTC; CDR3 protein: CATQTHLQGPYVTEQYF
J gene: TRBJ2-7; clone size: -; V gene: TRBV7-8; D gene: TRBD1; CDR3 DNA: TGTGCCAGCAGCCCGGGACAGGGTCCCAGCTACGAGCAGTACTTC; CDR3 protein: CASSPGQGPSYEQYF